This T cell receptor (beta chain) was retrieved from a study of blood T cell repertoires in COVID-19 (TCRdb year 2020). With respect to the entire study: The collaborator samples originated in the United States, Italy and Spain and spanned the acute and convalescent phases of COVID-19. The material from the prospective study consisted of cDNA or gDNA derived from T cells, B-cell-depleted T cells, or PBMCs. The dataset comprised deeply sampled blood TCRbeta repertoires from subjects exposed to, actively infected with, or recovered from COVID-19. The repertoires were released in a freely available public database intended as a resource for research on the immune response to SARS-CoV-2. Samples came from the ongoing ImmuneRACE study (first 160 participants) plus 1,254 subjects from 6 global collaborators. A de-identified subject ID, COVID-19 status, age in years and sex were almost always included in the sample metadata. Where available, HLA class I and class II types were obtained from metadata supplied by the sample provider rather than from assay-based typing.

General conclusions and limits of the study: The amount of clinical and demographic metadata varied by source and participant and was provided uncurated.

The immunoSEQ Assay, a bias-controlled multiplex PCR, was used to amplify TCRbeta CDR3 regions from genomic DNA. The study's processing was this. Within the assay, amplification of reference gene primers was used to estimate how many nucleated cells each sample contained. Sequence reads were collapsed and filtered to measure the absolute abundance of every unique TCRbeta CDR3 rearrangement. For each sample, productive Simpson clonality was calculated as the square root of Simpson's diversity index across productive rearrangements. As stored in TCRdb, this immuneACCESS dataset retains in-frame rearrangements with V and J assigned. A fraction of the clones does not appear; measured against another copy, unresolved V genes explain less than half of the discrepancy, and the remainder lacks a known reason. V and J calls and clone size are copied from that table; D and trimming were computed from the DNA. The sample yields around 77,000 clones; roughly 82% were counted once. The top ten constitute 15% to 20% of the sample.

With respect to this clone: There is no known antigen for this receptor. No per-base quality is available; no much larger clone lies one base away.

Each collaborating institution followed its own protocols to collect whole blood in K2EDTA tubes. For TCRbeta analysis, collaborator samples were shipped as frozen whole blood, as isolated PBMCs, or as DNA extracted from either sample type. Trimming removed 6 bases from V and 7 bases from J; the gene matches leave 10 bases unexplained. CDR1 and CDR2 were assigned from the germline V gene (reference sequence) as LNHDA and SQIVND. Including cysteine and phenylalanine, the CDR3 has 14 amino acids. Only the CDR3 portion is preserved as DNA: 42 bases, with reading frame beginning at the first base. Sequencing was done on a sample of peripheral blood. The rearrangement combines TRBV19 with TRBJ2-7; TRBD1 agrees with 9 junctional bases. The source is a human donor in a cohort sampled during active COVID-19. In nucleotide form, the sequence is TGTGCCAGTAGCCCCGGGACAGGGTATGCGGAGCAGTACTTC. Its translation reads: CASSPGTGYAEQYF.